The clone carrying this TCR beta chain has a handful of counts. Its cognate antigen is unknown. CDR3 length: 15 residues. V trimming: 1 base; J trimming: 7 bases; junction bases outside the gene matches: 5. Germline V gives CDR1 ENHRY, CDR2 SYGVKD. TCRdb re-analysed the 5' RACE reads in MiXCR, keeping a single row per CDR3 protein. The sample has approximately 340,000 distinct CDR3 sequences, roughly 14% seen once. The data were obtained in a study of CD8 T cells in ankylosing spondylitis. Study observations and caveats: Eight highly homologous variants made up a TCR beta motif, and this motif appeared characteristic of ankylosing spondylitis blood. Relatively scarce in peripheral blood, disease-linked clones were CD8+. Matched ankylosing spondylitis synovial fluid reportedly contained a significantly enriched population of disease-linked clones.

This clonotype was obtained from a male donor with ankylosing spondylitis or in good health (not recorded which). The J gene is TRBJ2-7, the V gene TRBV10-3; TRBD1 aligns across 12 bases. Sequenced material: blood, either unsorted or a sorted T cell fraction (not recorded which). CDR3 residues: CAISELGTGGLEQYF. In DNA, the CDR3 is TGTGCCATCAGTGAGTTGGGGACAGGGGGCCTTGAGCAGTACTTC.